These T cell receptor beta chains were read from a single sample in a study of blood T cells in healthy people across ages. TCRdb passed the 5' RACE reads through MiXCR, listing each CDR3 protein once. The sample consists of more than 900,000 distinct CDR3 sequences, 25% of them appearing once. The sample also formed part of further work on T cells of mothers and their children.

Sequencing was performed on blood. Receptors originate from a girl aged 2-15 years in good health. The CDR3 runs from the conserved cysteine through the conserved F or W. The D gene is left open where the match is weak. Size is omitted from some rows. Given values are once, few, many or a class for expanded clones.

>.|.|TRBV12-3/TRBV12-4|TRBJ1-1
CASLPRPGTEAFF
TGTGCCAGTCTACCGCGCCCGGGGACTGAAGCTTTCTTT
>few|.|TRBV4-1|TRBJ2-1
CASSQESVEQFF
TGCGCCAGCAGCCAGGAAAGTGTTGAGCAGTTCTTC
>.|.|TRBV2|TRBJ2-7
CASLQDYTYEQYF
TGTGCCAGCCTCCAAGACTACACCTACGAGCAGTACTTC
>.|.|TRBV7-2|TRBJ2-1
CASSFNTGTYNEQFF
TGTGCCAGCAGCTTTAACACCGGGACTTACAATGAGCAGTTCTTC
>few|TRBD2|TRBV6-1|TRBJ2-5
CASSVVLAGQETQYF
TGTGCCAGCAGTGTGGTTCTAGCGGGACAAGAGACCCAGTACTTC
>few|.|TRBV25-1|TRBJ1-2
CASSENGDYGYTF
TGTGCCAGCAGTGAAAATGGGGACTATGGCTACACCTTC
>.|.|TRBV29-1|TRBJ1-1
CSVEGAGKEEGTEAFF
TGCAGCGTTGAAGGAGCAGGGAAGGAGGAGGGCACTGAAGCTTTCTTT
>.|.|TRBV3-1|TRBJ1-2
CASSQDRTAVGGYTF
TGTGCCAGCAGCCAAGACCGGACAGCCGTCGGGGGCTACACCTTC
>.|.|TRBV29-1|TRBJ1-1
CSLSRVLMNTEAFF
TGCAGCTTATCAAGGGTACTCATGAACACTGAAGCTTTCTTT
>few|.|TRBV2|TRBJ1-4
CASSAPSGSTNEKLFF
TGTGCCAGCAGTGCTCCCAGCGGCTCAACTAATGAAAAACTGTTTTTT
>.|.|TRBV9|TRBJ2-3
CASSVEDSNTDTQYF
TGTGCCAGCAGCGTAGAGGACTCGAACACAGATACGCAGTATTTT
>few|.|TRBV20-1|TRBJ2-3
CSAGLRQVLDTQYF
TGCAGTGCTGGCCTACGACAGGTTTTAGATACGCAGTATTTT
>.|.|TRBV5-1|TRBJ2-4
CASRQDGAKNIQYF
TGCGCCAGCAGACAAGACGGAGCCAAAAACATTCAGTACTTC
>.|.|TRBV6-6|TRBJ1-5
CASRENQPQHF
TGTGCCAGCAGAGAGAATCAGCCCCAGCATTTT
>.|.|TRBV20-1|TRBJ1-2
CSARAIFGYTF
TGCAGTGCTAGGGCCATTTTCGGCTACACCTTC
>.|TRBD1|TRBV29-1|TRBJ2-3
CSVSPGQGIEDTQYF
TGCAGCGTTTCTCCGGGACAGGGAATTGAAGATACGCAGTATTTT
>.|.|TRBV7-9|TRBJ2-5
CASSLRIEETQYF
TGTGCCAGCAGCCTTCGGATCGAAGAGACCCAGTACTTC
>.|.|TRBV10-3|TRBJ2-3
CAISDSSKHTDTQYF
TGTGCCATCAGTGATTCAAGTAAACACACAGATACGCAGTATTTT
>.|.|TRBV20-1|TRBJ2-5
CSASPGGGETQYF
TGCAGTGCTAGCCCAGGGGGGGGAGAGACCCAGTACTTC
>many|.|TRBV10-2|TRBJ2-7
CASRAEVGEQYF
TGCGCCAGCAGGGCCGAAGTTGGCGAGCAGTACTTC
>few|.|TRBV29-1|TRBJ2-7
CSVRGDNSYEQYF
TGCAGCGTCAGGGGGGACAATTCCTACGAGCAGTACTTC
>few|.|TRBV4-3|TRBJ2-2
CASSQELSGELFF
TGCGCCAGCAGCCAAGAGCTTTCCGGGGAGCTGTTTTTT
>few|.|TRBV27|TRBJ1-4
CASSLSTGYEKLFF
TGTGCCAGCAGTTTATCTACAGGGTACGAAAAACTGTTTTTT
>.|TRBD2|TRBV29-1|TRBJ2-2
CSAHVASGSITGELFF
TGCAGCGCCCATGTAGCGAGCGGGAGTATAACCGGGGAGCTGTTTTTT
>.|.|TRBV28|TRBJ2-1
CASNPAAHNEQFF
TGTGCCAGCAACCCAGCGGCCCACAATGAGCAGTTCTTC
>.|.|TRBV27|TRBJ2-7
CASSLGMNLKRYF
TGTGCCAGCAGTTTAGGGATGAACCTGAAGCGGTACTTC
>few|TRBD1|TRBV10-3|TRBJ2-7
CAIRTPTGVKVDEQYF
TGTGCCATCAGGACACCGACAGGGGTAAAGGTGGACGAGCAGTACTTC
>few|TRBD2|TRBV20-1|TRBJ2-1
CSARRASGTYNEQFF
TGCAGTGCTAGAAGGGCTAGCGGGACCTACAATGAGCAGTTCTTC
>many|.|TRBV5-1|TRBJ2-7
CASSTSRDSRTYEQYF
TGCGCCAGCAGTACATCCCGGGACTCGAGAACCTACGAGCAGTACTTC
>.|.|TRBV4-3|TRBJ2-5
CASSQLTGPWEQYF
TGCGCCAGCAGCCAACTGACAGGACCGTGGGAGCAGTACTTC
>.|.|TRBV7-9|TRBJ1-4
CASSHSSRRLFF
TGTGCCAGCAGCCACTCCTCACGGCGCCTGTTTTTT
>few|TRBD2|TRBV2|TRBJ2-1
CASNRSGRKLEQFF
TGTGCCAGCAATAGAAGCGGGAGAAAACTTGAGCAGTTCTTC
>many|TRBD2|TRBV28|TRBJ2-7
CASSFLGSSGIYEQYF
TGTGCCAGCAGTTTTTTAGGGTCTAGCGGGATCTACGAGCAGTACTTC
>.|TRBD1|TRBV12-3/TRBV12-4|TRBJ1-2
CASSGTGEVYGYTF
TGTGCCAGCTCAGGGACAGGGGAGGTCTATGGCTACACCTTC
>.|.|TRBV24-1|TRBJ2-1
CATSGVSNEQFF
TGTGCCACCAGTGGAGTCAGCAATGAGCAGTTCTTC
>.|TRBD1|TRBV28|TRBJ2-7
CASSGMAGGDYEQYF
TGTGCCAGCAGTGGAATGGCAGGGGGCGACTACGAGCAGTACTTC
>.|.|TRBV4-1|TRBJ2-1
CASSQDNTGNEQFF
TGCGCCAGCAGCCAAGATAACACAGGAAATGAGCAGTTCTTC
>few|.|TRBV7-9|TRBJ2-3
CASSLDVPRQYF
TGTGCCAGCAGCCTAGACGTCCCTAGGCAGTATTTT
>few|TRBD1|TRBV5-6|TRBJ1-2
CASSQIQGAKYGYTF
TGTGCCAGCAGCCAAATACAGGGGGCTAAATATGGCTACACCTTC
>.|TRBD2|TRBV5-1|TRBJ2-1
CASRSATSGEQFF
TGCGCCAGCAGGTCAGCGACTAGCGGTGAGCAGTTCTTC
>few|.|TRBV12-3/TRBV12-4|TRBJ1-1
CASSFQRDTEAFF
TGTGCCAGCAGTTTTCAAAGAGACACTGAAGCTTTCTTT
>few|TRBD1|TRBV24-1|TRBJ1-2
CATSDSLSTPGQGRYGYTF
TGTGCCACCAGTGATTCACTCTCAACGCCGGGACAGGGTAGATATGGCTACACCTTC
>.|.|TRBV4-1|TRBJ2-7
CASSQGAYSYEQYF
TGCGCCAGCAGCCAAGGCGCTTACTCCTACGAGCAGTACTTC
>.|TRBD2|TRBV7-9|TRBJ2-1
CASSLNAGGEQFF
TGTGCCAGCAGCCTGAACGCGGGGGGTGAGCAGTTCTTC
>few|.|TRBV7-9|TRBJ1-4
CASSADSRLFF
TGTGCCAGCAGCGCTGACAGTCGGCTGTTTTTT
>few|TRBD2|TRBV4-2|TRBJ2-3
CASSHSSGDADTQYF
TGTGCCAGCAGCCACTCTAGCGGGGATGCGGATACGCAGTATTTT
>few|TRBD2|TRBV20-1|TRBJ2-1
CSARPKGGLAGGRSYNEQFF
TGCAGTGCTAGACCGAAGGGTGGGCTAGCGGGAGGTCGCTCCTACAATGAGCAGTTCTTC
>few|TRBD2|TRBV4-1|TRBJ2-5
CASSPLAGSQKETQYF
TGCGCCAGCAGCCCATTAGCGGGGTCACAAAAAGAGACCCAGTACTTC
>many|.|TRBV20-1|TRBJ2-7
CSAIGGASYEQYF
TGCAGTGCTATCGGGGGCGCGTCCTACGAGCAGTACTTC